This is a list of T cell receptor beta chains from one sample in a study of blood T cell repertoires in COVID-19. Produced via immunoSEQ multiplex PCR; TCRdb's table is partial and in-frame only. The sample consists of about 170,000 clones, over 80% of them appearing once. The sample was peripheral blood. These receptors were collected from a woman older than 75 with active or convalescent COVID-19. CDR3s include the opening cysteine and the closing phenylalanine or tryptophan. The order of the fields is V gene, J gene, clone size, D gene, CDR3 DNA, CDR3 protein. A D gene is named only where the DNA matches it firmly. Not every row has a clone size; where given, it reads once, few, many or a size class.

>TRBV5-5|TRBJ1-2|-|-
TGTGCCAGCAGCTTGGCCGATCTGGGGCCGCCGGACGACTATGGCTACACCTTC
CASSLADLGPPDDYGYTF
>TRBV19|TRBJ1-4|-|-
TGTGCCAGTAGTAACGACTATAATGAAAAACTGTTTTTT
CASSNDYNEKLFF
>TRBV19|TRBJ2-3|-|TRBD2
TGTGCCAGTAGTTCTAACGGGGGGGCCGATAGAGATACGCAGTATTTT
CASSSNGGADRDTQYF
>TRBV5-1|TRBJ1-3|-|-
TGCGCCAGCAGCCCTCCAGACTCTGGAAACACCATATATTTT
CASSPPDSGNTIYF
>TRBV3-1/TRBV3-2|TRBJ1-2|few|-
TGTGCCAGCAGCCAAGCTTACGGGTACACCTTC
CASSQAYGYTF
>TRBV4-3|TRBJ1-2|-|-
TGCGCCAGCAGCCAACTCACGAGCGGGGCCGGATCATATGGCTACACCTTC
CASSQLTSGAGSYGYTF
>TRBV27|TRBJ2-7|-|TRBD1
TGTGCCAGCAGTTTCCGCCGACAGGGATCTTACGAGCAGTACTTC
CASSFRRQGSYEQYF
>TRBV3-1/TRBV3-2|TRBJ2-7|-|TRBD2
TGTGCCAGCAGCCAAGAATGGCAGCGGGAGAACCTCAACTCCTACGAGCAGTACTTC
CASSQEWQRENLNSYEQYF
>TRBV6-6|TRBJ2-3|-|-
TGTGCCAGCAGTTACAACAGGGTTGGAGATACGCAGTATTTT
CASSYNRVGDTQYF
>TRBV2|TRBJ2-2|-|-
TGTGCCAGCAGGCCGGACAGCTCCACCGGGGAGCTGTTTTTT
CASRPDSSTGELFF
>TRBV13|TRBJ1-6|-|TRBD1
TGTGCCAGCAGCTTAGGAGGGACAGGACATAATTCACCCCTCCACTTT
CASSLGGTGHNSPLHF
>TRBV7-8|TRBJ2-7|-|-
TGTGCCAGCAGCACAACGCTTGAAACCTACGAGCAGTACTTC
CASSTTLETYEQYF
>TRBV5-1|TRBJ2-1|few|TRBD1
TGCGCCAGCAGCGGGGGACAGAGTTATTACAATGAGCAGTTCTTC
CASSGGQSYYNEQFF
>TRBV28|TRBJ1-2|once|-
TGTGCCAGCACCATCTACGACTATGGCTACACCTTC
CASTIYDYGYTF
>TRBV28|TRBJ1-2|-|TRBD1
TGTGCCAGCAGTTTCGGACAGGACTATGGCTACACCTTC
CASSFGQDYGYTF
>TRBV7-2|TRBJ2-1|-|TRBD2
TGTGCCAGCAGCCCTAGGTATGGACTAGATGAGCAGTTCTTC
CASSPRYGLDEQFF
>TRBV10-2|TRBJ2-3|-|TRBD2
TGCGCCAGCAGTGGGGCGGGGGGCACAGATACGCAGTATTTT
CASSGAGGTDTQYF
>TRBV19|TRBJ1-2|few|TRBD1
TGTGCCAGCCTGGACGGGACAGGGGGATTTTTTGGCTACACCTTC
CASLDGTGGFFGYTF
>TRBV6-2/TRBV6-3|TRBJ2-7|-|-
TGTGCCAGCAGTTACTCGACAGCGTACGAGCAGTACTTC
CASSYSTAYEQYF
>TRBV30|TRBJ1-1|-|-
TGTGCCTGGAACAGACCGAACACTGAAGCTTTCTTT
CAWNRPNTEAFF
>TRBV7-8|TRBJ2-5|-|-
TGTGCCAGCAGCTTAGCTAGGACAGTAGTGACCCAGTACTTC
CASSLARTVVTQYF
>TRBV2|TRBJ2-4|-|-
TGTGCCAGCAGTGTGAGAGGACAGCAAGTAGCCAAAAACATTCAGTACTTC
CASSVRGQQVAKNIQYF
>TRBV9|TRBJ2-3|-|TRBD2
TGTGCCAGCAGCGTCGGGGAGGGTGTCACAGATACGCAGTATTTT
CASSVGEGVTDTQYF
>TRBV30|TRBJ2-3|-|-
TGTGCCTGGAGGGCACGCACAGATACGCAGTATTTT
CAWRARTDTQYF
>TRBV7-8|TRBJ2-1|-|-
TGTGCCAGCAGCCGTCCCCCCCGGGTATATTACAATGAGCAGTTCTTC
CASSRPPRVYYNEQFF
>TRBV10-3|TRBJ1-2|few|-
TGTGCCATCAGTGAGTCTCCTGGCCTCTATGGCTACACCTTC
CAISESPGLYGYTF
>TRBV7-2|TRBJ1-2|few|TRBD1
TGTGCCAGCAGCTTAGGACAGGGGGATGGCTACACCTTC
CASSLGQGDGYTF